These 28 T cell receptor beta chains share one sample of origin, sequenced in a study of cytomegalovirus exposure and HLA in healthy donors. With 60 Vbeta and 13 Jbeta primers, the PCR was carried out. Sequenced by immunoSEQ multiplex PCR; TCRdb stores in-frame clones only, minus some. The sample includes about 160,000 clones, roughly 79% of them seen just once. The specimen was PBMCs. These receptors originate from a woman aged 45-65 years in good health and CMV-seronegative.

The CDR3 sequence is CASSGTEIYEQYF. CDR3 in DNA: TGTGCCAGCAGTGGGACAGAGATCTACGAGCAGTACTTC. The chain has TRBV2 and TRBJ2-7; possibly TRBD1 for D (6 bases). Trimming took off 4 bases at V and 3 bases at J, with 10 bases between the two ends. There are 13 residues in the CDR3. Germline CDR1 is SNHLY and CDR2 is FYNNEI.

V usage is TRBV7-9 and J usage is TRBJ1-1, with unresolved D. The CDR3 totals 13 residues. V was pared by 2 bases and J by 4 bases, with 8 bases between. Germline-derived CDR1 and CDR2 are SEHNR and FQNEAQ (reference sequence). DNA of the CDR3: TGTGCCAGCAGCTTAAATCAGGCCACTGAAGCTTTCTTT. This sequence encodes CASSLNQATEAFF.

This chain connects TRBV5-4 to TRBJ1-2, with TRBD1 matching over 9 bases. Germline V gene lookup returns CDR1 SGHNT and CDR2 YYREEE (reference sequence). The CDR3 spans 15 residues. Germline trimming cut 1 base from V and 1 base from J; bases unmatched to any gene: 2. The CDR3 DNA is TGTGCCAGCAGCTTGAGGACAGGGGTTAACTATGGCTACACCTTC. Translation: CASSLRTGVNYGYTF.

This chain joins TRBV7-8 and TRBJ1-5, with D uncertain. The CDR3 covers 13 residues. Per the germline V gene, CDR1 is SGHVS and CDR2 is FQNEAQ. V lost 2 bases and J 4 bases, leaving 6 bases between the germline ends. The DNA for the CDR3 is TGTGCCAGCAGCTTACGGGGAAATCAGCCCCAGCATTTT. Translating it yields CASSLRGNQPQHF.

This chain uses TRBV9 with TRBJ2-6, with D possibly matching TRBD1 (5 bases). Deletions cut 5 bases from V and 2 bases from J, with 20 bases between. The CDR3 length is 18 residues. Germline V lookup: CDR1 SGDLS, CDR2 YYNGEE. The CDR3 DNA is TGTGCCAGCAGTCCCATCATTGGGAAGGGGACTGGGGCCAACGTCCTGACTTTC. Protein sequence: CASSPIIGKGTGANVLTF.

CDR3 in amino acids: CSGRQGASYEQYF. The CDR3 DNA sequence: TGCAGCGGAAGACAGGGGGCCTCGTACGAGCAGTACTTC. This chain uses TRBV29-1 with TRBJ2-7; 10 nucleotides align to TRBD1. Germline CDR1 reads SQVTM; CDR2 reads ANQGSEA. This CDR3 has 13 residues. The junction had 7 bases not matched to a gene; V was cut back by 7 bases and J by 4 bases.

The J gene is TRBJ1-5, the V gene TRBV18, with D tentatively TRBD1 (6 bases). The CDR3 consists of 16 residues. Germline lookup yields CDR1 KGHSH and CDR2 LQKENI. Deletions cut 5 bases from V and 2 bases from J, with 16 bases between. CDR3 region: CASSARGAVGNQPQHF. DNA of the CDR3: TGTGCCAGCTCAGCCAGGGGCGCAGTGGGCAATCAGCCCCAGCATTTT. The variable domain in full, completed from reference TRBV18 and TRBJ1-5, reads NAGVMQNPRHLVRRRGQEARLRCSPMKGHSHVYWYRQLPEEGLKFMVYLQKENIIDESGMPKERFSAEFPKEGPSILRIQQVVRGDSAAYFCASSARGAVGNQPQHFGDGTRLSIL.

V usage is TRBV9 and J usage is TRBJ2-3; 10 bases align to TRBD2. Germline CDR1 reads SGDLS; CDR2 reads YYNGEE. Unmatched junction bases numbered 7, after V lost 4 bases and J lost 5 bases. The CDR3 consists of 15 residues. CDR3 protein: CASSPPGLARDTQYF. CDR3 DNA: TGTGCCAGCAGCCCCCCGGGACTAGCGCGAGATACGCAGTATTTT.

V gene TRBV10-1 combines with J gene TRBJ2-1; TRBD1 matches 7 bases. CDR3 length: 15 residues. With 2 bases clipped from V and 12 bases from J, the junction kept 13 bases outside the gene matches. The V gene's germline CDR1 is WNHNN and CDR2 SYGVQD (reference sequence). In nucleotides, the CDR3 is TGCGCCAGCAGTGAGCGGCAGGGGGTCCGGTCGCCGCAGTTCTTC. Translation gives CASSERQGVRSPQFF.

The chain recombines TRBV5-1 with TRBJ2-2; TRBD1 aligns across 7 bases. The CDR3 runs 16 residues. Germline V gene lookup returns CDR1 SGHRS and CDR2 YFSETQ. The V and J ends lost 5 bases and 6 bases, in that order; junction bases with no gene match: 13. The CDR3 DNA follows: TGCGCCAGCAGTTTCGGCACAGGGGCATTGGCCGGGGAGCTGTTTTTT. Its protein product is CASSFGTGALAGELFF.

V and J are TRBV11-2 and TRBJ2-7; D not resolved. The CDR3 is 11 amino acids. CDR1 is SGHAT, CDR2 FQNNGV, per germline. Trimming left V 5 bases short and J 1 base short, with 3 bases between. The CDR3 sequence: CASSQSYEQYF. The CDR3 DNA is TGTGCCAGCAGCCAATCCTACGAGCAGTACTTC.

The V gene is TRBV27, the J gene TRBJ1-1; D is uncertain. The V end was cut by 3 bases, the J end by 4 bases, with 9 bases between. CDR1 and CDR2 from the germline V gene are MNHEY and SMNVEV (reference sequence). This CDR3 spans 13 amino acids. The CDR3 here is CASSFSHVTEAFF. The CDR3 DNA follows: TGTGCCAGCAGTTTTTCACATGTCACTGAAGCTTTCTTT.

The gene calls are TRBV5-1 and TRBJ1-1; 10 bases map to TRBD1. The germline CDR1 and CDR2 sequences are SGHRS and YFSETQ. Trimming cost V 3 bases and J 0 bases; bases outside gene matches: 2. The CDR3 has 15 residues. CDR3: CASSSGQGMNTEAFF. The CDR3 nucleotides are TGCGCCAGCAGCTCGGGACAGGGGATGAACACTGAAGCTTTCTTT.

The V gene is TRBV5-6, the J gene TRBJ1-2, with a tentative D call TRBD1 (5 bases). Germline V gene data show CDR1 as SGHDT and CDR2 as YYEEEE. This CDR3 is 14 amino acids long. Trimming took off 0 bases at V and 4 bases at J, with 10 bases between the two ends. The CDR3 spells CASSLAQGSYGYTF. Written as DNA, the CDR3 is TGTGCCAGCAGCTTGGCCCAGGGCTCCTATGGCTACACCTTC.

The chain combines TRBV28 with TRBJ1-2; D not certain. V lost 6 bases, J lost 2 bases, and 7 bases lay in between. This CDR3 has 12 residues. Germline CDR1 is MDHEN and CDR2 is SYDVKM. For the CDR3, the DNA is TGTGCCAGCAGCCTCCTCAACTATGGCTACACCTTC. It encodes CASSLLNYGYTF.

This clone was detected only once. The chain carries TRBV5-1 and TRBJ1-2, with TRBD1 matching 10 bases. The ends lost 6 bases at V and 4 bases at J; junction bases unmatched: 3. This CDR3 comprises 13 residues. Germline V gives CDR1 SGHRS, CDR2 YFSETQ. Here the CDR3 DNA reads TGCGCCAGCATGGGACAGGGGTTCTATGGCTACACCTTC. Its translation: CASMGQGFYGYTF.

The V and J genes are TRBV7-2 and TRBJ2-1, with 14 bases lining up with TRBD2. With V trimmed by 6 bases and J by 7 bases, 17 bases remained unmatched. In germline, CDR1 is SGHTA, CDR2 FQGNSA. The CDR3 sequence is 19 residues long. CDR3 nucleotides: TGTGCCAGCAGTCAAAGACTAGCGGGAGGGCCTATAGGTTTGAATGAGCAGTTCTTC. Translating it yields CASSQRLAGGPIGLNEQFF.

This clone was found once. The CDR3 bases are TGCGCCAGCAGTGAGCAGCGGGGTGAGACCCAGTACTTC. This encodes CASSEQRGETQYF. The rearrangement uses TRBV10-1 and TRBJ2-5; 7 positions agree with TRBD2. Germline V gene data show CDR1 as WNHNN and CDR2 as SYGVQD (reference sequence). V trimming: 2 bases; J trimming: 5 bases; junction bases outside the gene matches: 2. The CDR3 runs to 13 residues.

This chain joins TRBV27 and TRBJ2-2; D perhaps matches TRBD1 (6 bases). The CDR3 loop spans 14 amino acids. Germline V gene data show CDR1 as MNHEY and CDR2 as SMNVEV (reference sequence). V lost 4 bases and J 6 bases, leaving 12 bases between the germline ends. The CDR3 sequence: CASSSYRDAGELFF. DNA for the CDR3: TGTGCCAGCAGTTCCTACAGGGATGCCGGGGAGCTGTTTTTT.

The chain employs TRBV6-6 and TRBJ2-7; 9 bases line up with TRBD1. Trimming cost V 0 bases and J 2 bases; bases outside gene matches: 5. The CDR3 extends over 16 amino acids. The germline V gene has CDR1 MNHNY and CDR2 SVGAGI (reference sequence). This CDR3 reads CASSYSGGQGAYEQYF. CDR3 nucleotide sequence: TGTGCCAGCAGTTACTCTGGGGGACAGGGCGCCTACGAGCAGTACTTC.

The chain recombines TRBV7-4 with TRBJ2-1; 7 bases are shared with TRBD2. The germline V gene has CDR1 SGHVT and CDR2 SQSDAQ. The CDR3 runs 18 residues. J was trimmed by 0 bases and V by 3 bases; bases with no gene match: 11. This chain's CDR3 is CASSFPQLAKSSYNEQFF. The CDR3 nucleotides read TGTGCCAGCAGCTTTCCGCAACTAGCGAAAAGCTCCTACAATGAGCAGTTCTTC.

This sequence joins TRBV19 and TRBJ2-7; TRBD1 aligns across 7 bases. CDR3 length equals 14 residues. The V gene end was trimmed by 6 bases and the J gene end by 0 bases; junction bases not matched to a gene: 5. Germline values: CDR1 LNHDA, CDR2 SQIVND (reference sequence). In DNA, the CDR3 is TGTGCCAGTAGCGAACAGGGGAGCTCCTACGAGCAGTACTTC. This sequence encodes CASSEQGSSYEQYF.

V usage is TRBV7-9 and J usage is TRBJ2-1; D gene unclear. Looked up from germline, CDR1 is SEHNR and CDR2 is FQNEAQ (reference sequence). V was shortened by 5 bases and J by 7 bases, with 18 bases between the two germline ends. CDR3 length: 15 residues. The CDR3 DNA reads TGTGCCAGCAGCCCTAATCGAAAAACGAGGAATGAGCAGTTCTTC. It yields the protein CASSPNRKTRNEQFF.

V usage is TRBV15 and J usage is TRBJ2-5, with 7 bases aligning to TRBD2. V trimming: 2 bases; J trimming: 5 bases; junction bases outside the gene matches: 11. The germline CDR1 and CDR2 sequences are LNHNV and YYDKDF (reference sequence). CDR3 length equals 16 residues. The CDR3 nucleotides read TGTGCCACCAGCAGACTCAGCGGGGTTAGCTGGGAGACCCAGTACTTC. Protein: CATSRLSGVSWETQYF.

This chain connects TRBV18 to TRBJ1-2; 8 bases align to TRBD1. Losses at the gene ends were 2 bases for V and 8 bases for J; bases not matched to a gene: 16. The CDR3 loop spans 17 amino acids. Germline lookup yields CDR1 KGHSH and CDR2 LQKENI. The CDR3 sequence is CASSPVAGQGSLGGYTF. Here the CDR3 DNA reads TGTGCCAGCTCACCAGTAGCAGGACAGGGCTCACTGGGGGGCTACACCTTC.

The chain has TRBV5-1 and TRBJ2-3; D possibly corresponds to TRBD1 (6 bases). The germline V gene encodes CDR1 SGHRS and CDR2 YFSETQ. The CDR3 sequence is 13 residues long. V lost 1 base to trimming and J lost 6 bases, with 9 bases between them. In DNA, the CDR3 is TGCGCCAGCAGCTTGCCGCAGGGGGATACGCAGTATTTT. This gives the protein CASSLPQGDTQYF.

The J gene is TRBJ2-3, the V gene TRBV27; possible D gene TRBD2, 6 bases. Deletions cut 2 bases from V and 2 bases from J, with 26 bases between. Germline CDR1 and CDR2: MNHEY and SMNVEV (reference sequence). There are 20 residues in the CDR3. The CDR3 reads CASSLQFDRDSLGYTDTQYF. The CDR3 DNA reads as TGTGCCAGCAGTTTACAATTCGATCGGGACTCCCTAGGCTACACAGATACGCAGTATTTT.

The V call is TRBV7-2, the J call TRBJ1-2; the match to TRBD1 covers 7 bases. V lost 2 bases to trimming and J lost 0 bases; unmatched junction nucleotides: 6. Germline V lookup: CDR1 SGHTA, CDR2 FQGNSA. The CDR3 runs to 16 residues. The CDR3 DNA follows: TGTGCCAGCAGCTTACTAGGGCAGGGGGCTAACTATGGCTACACCTTC. Protein: CASSLLGQGANYGYTF. The full variable domain, completed using reference TRBV7-2 and TRBJ1-2, is GAGVSQSPSNKVTEKGKDVELRCDPISGHTALYWYRQSLGQGLEFLIYFQGNSAPDKSGLPSDRFSAERTGGSVSTLTIQRTQQEDSAVYLCASSLLGQGANYGYTFGSGTRLTVV.